This passage covers 28 T cell receptor beta chains from one sample sequenced in a study of blood T cell repertoires in COVID-19 (dated by TCRdb to the early 2020s). The library relied on the immunoSEQ multiplex PCR assay. The source is immuneACCESS, and TCRdb retained only in-frame sequences with V and J called. Part of the clones is not carried over; for the studies checked, unresolved V genes explain less than half of this, and the remainder is unexplained. The sample includes approximately 100,000 clones, with roughly 80% observed a single time. The ten largest clones add up to about 10% of the sample. Sequencing was performed on peripheral blood. The origin of the receptors is a human donor in a cohort sampled during active COVID-19.

The chain links TRBV6-2 or TRBV6-3 to TRBJ2-3; D remains ambiguous. Germline CDR1 reads MNHEY; CDR2 reads SVGEGT. With 2 bases removed from V and 6 bases from J, the gap between germline ends came to 21 bases. This CDR3 has 17 residues. CDR3 residues: CASSYILPQASWDTQYF. The CDR3 nucleotides are TGTGCCAGCAGTTACATTCTTCCCCAGGCGAGTTGGGATACGCAGTATTTT.

CDR3 nucleotides: TGTGCCAGCAGCTTACAGGGTACTGCCTACGAGCAGTACTTC. This gives the protein CASSLQGTAYEQYF. This chain joins TRBV5-6 and TRBJ2-7; tentative D call: TRBD1 (6 bases). Germline V gene sequence: CDR1 SGHDT, CDR2 YYEEEE. Deletions cut 2 bases from V and 2 bases from J, with 11 bases between. The CDR3 is 14 amino acids. The variable domain in full, with the rest retrieved from reference TRBV5-6 and TRBJ2-7, is DAGVTQSPTHLIKTRGQQVTLRCSPKSGHDTVSWYQQALGQGPQFIFQYYEEEERQRGNFPDRFSGHQFPNYSSELNVNALLLGDSALYLCASSLQGTAYEQYFGPGTRLTVT.

The chain joins TRBV28 to TRBJ1-6, with D unclear. The V and J ends lost 6 bases and 14 bases respectively, with 14 bases between them. The CDR3 extends over 12 amino acids. Germline assignment: CDR1 MDHEN and CDR2 SYDVKM. CDR3 sequence: CASRPNIPSLHF. In DNA form, the CDR3 reads TGTGCCAGCAGACCCAACATCCCGTCCCTCCACTTT.

The rearrangement joins TRBV19 to TRBJ2-2; 8 positions match TRBD2. J was trimmed by 4 bases and V by 5 bases; bases with no gene match: 6. The germline V gene encodes CDR1 LNHDA and CDR2 SQIVND (reference sequence). The CDR3 consists of 15 residues. CDR3 amino acids: CASSRGGPRTGELFF. The CDR3 nucleotides read TGTGCCAGTAGTCGCGGGGGGCCTCGCACCGGGGAGCTGTTTTTT. Using reference TRBV19 and TRBJ2-2 for the parts outside the CDR3, the full variable domain is DGGITQSPKYLFRKEGQNVTLSCEQNLNHDAMYWYRQDPGQGLRLIYYSQIVNDFQKGDIAEGYSVSREKKESFPLTVTSAQKNPTAFYLCASSRGGPRTGELFFGEGSRLTVL.

The chain carries TRBV3-1 (or the pseudogene TRBV3-2) and TRBJ1-1, with no clear D. This CDR3 has 15 amino acids. Per the germline V gene, CDR1 is LGHDT and CDR2 is YNNKEL (reference sequence). The germline V and J ends were trimmed by 4 bases and 1 base, with 13 bases remaining between them. CDR3 region: CASSRRGSGNTEAFF. In DNA form, the CDR3 reads TGTGCCAGCAGCCGCCGAGGGTCGGGGAACACTGAAGCTTTCTTT.

J is TRBJ2-7 and V is TRBV5-1; a possible D gene is TRBD2 (6 bases). Deletions cut 4 bases from V and 2 bases from J, with 16 bases between. The CDR3 runs 15 residues. Germline CDR1 and CDR2: SGHRS and YFSETQ. Here the CDR3 reads CASSPGGVGPYEQYF. The CDR3 bases are TGCGCCAGCAGCCCCGGAGGGGTCGGGCCCTACGAGCAGTACTTC.

The V call is TRBV5-4, the J call TRBJ2-1; 9 nucleotides line up with TRBD1. Unmatched junction bases numbered 0, after V lost 0 bases and J lost 2 bases. There are 15 residues in the CDR3. Germline V gene lookup returns CDR1 SGHNT and CDR2 YYREEE (reference sequence). The CDR3 sequence is CASSLDRGPYNEQFF. Here the CDR3 DNA reads TGTGCCAGCAGCTTGGACAGGGGGCCCTACAATGAGCAGTTCTTC.

The V call is TRBV5-5, the J call TRBJ1-5, with TRBD1 matching 8 bases. Germline CDR1 is SGHKS and CDR2 is YYEKEE (reference sequence). The CDR3 is 15 amino acids. The ends lost 4 bases at V and 2 bases at J; junction bases unmatched: 5. The CDR3 DNA reads as TGTGCCAGCAGCCCGGACAGGGCTCGCAATCAGCCCCAGCATTTT. It specifies CASSPDRARNQPQHF. Supplemented by reference TRBV5-5 and TRBJ1-5, the full variable domain reads DAGVTQSPTHLIKTRGQQVTLRCSPISGHKSVSWYQQVLGQGPQFIFQYYEKEERGRGNFPDRFSARQFPNYSSELNVNALLLGDSALYLCASSPDRARNQPQHFGDGTRLSIL.

The CDR3 sequence is CASSFHSGQETQYF. DNA of the CDR3: TGTGCCAGCAGCTTTCATAGCGGCCAAGAGACCCAGTACTTC. This chain connects TRBV7-3 to TRBJ2-5; tentatively, D is TRBD2 (6 bases). Per germline, CDR1 SGHTA and CDR2 FQGTGA. The V gene lost 3 bases and the J gene lost 1 base, with 9 bases spanning the gap. The CDR3 is 14 amino acids.

This clone was seen a few times. J is TRBJ2-1 and V is TRBV11-2, with TRBD2 matching 9 bases. The CDR3 extends over 16 amino acids. Germline V gene lookup returns CDR1 SGHAT and CDR2 FQNNGV. J lost 9 bases, V lost 5 bases, and 14 bases had no gene match. The CDR3 nucleotides read TGTGCCAGCAGCAAAGGGGCTAGCGGGATGGTCGGTGAGCAGTTCTTC. This sequence encodes CASSKGASGMVGEQFF.

This rearrangement joins TRBV18 to TRBJ1-6; the match to TRBD1 covers 11 bases. The V gene's germline CDR1 is KGHSH and CDR2 LQKENI. The CDR3 has 14 residues. V dropped 3 bases and J dropped 14; count of bases not matched to a gene: 6. The CDR3 DNA reads TGTGCCAGCTCACCCCCGGGACAGGGGGGTTCCCTCCACTTT. Its protein product is CASSPPGQGGSLHF.

The V call is TRBV7-6, the J call TRBJ1-5; 9 bases align to TRBD1. Looked up from germline, CDR1 is SGHVS and CDR2 is FNYEAQ. This CDR3 is built from 18 residues. V was clipped by 5 bases and J by 2 bases; unmatched bases: 13. CDR3 DNA sequence: TGTGCCAGCAGCCCACGCCGGACAGGGGAAGTCGGCAATCAGCCCCAGCATTTT. Translating gives CASSPRRTGEVGNQPQHF.

The chain couples TRBV11-2 to TRBJ2-7; D perhaps matches TRBD2 (8 bases). Between the trimmed V and J ends, which lost 7 bases and 3 bases, there was a span of 19 bases. The germline gives CDR1 SGHAT, CDR2 FQNNGV. The CDR3 spans 15 residues. CDR3: CASTSGGTANYEQYF. The CDR3 DNA reads TGTGCCAGCACCTCGGGGGGGACAGCTAACTACGAGCAGTACTTC.

The J gene is TRBJ2-1, the V gene TRBV7-2; TRBD1 is a possible D gene (5 bases). This CDR3 spans 12 amino acids. CDR1 is SGHTA and CDR2 is FQGNSA in the germline V gene. V lost 5 bases and J lost 7, with 9 bases in between. CDR3: CASSPQGNEQFF. Written as DNA, the CDR3 is TGTGCCAGCAGCCCGCAGGGTAATGAGCAGTTCTTC.

The chain links TRBV7-9 to TRBJ1-3; no reliable D call. Trimming took off 0 bases at V and 4 bases at J, with 10 bases between the two ends. Germline V gene sequence: CDR1 SEHNR, CDR2 FQNEAQ (reference sequence). This CDR3 spans 15 amino acids. The CDR3 loop is CASSLARQRGNTIYF. In DNA form, the CDR3 reads TGTGCCAGCAGCTTAGCGCGTCAGCGCGGAAACACCATATATTTT.

The V call is TRBV12-3 or TRBV12-4, the J call TRBJ1-2; 9 bases line up with TRBD1. The ends lost 9 bases at V and 2 bases at J; junction bases unmatched: 1. This CDR3 has 12 amino acids. The CDR3 protein is CARDRGNYGYTF. CDR3 nucleotide sequence: TGTGCCAGGGACAGGGGAAACTATGGCTACACCTTC.

There are a few counts of this clone. CDR3 region: CASSFPSGNIIRQYF. CDR3 in DNA: TGTGCCAGCAGTTTCCCTAGCGGGAATATCATAAGGCAGTACTTC. The gene calls are TRBV28 and TRBJ2-7; 9 nucleotides agree with TRBD2. Germline V CDR1 and CDR2: MDHEN, SYDVKM. CDR3 length equals 15 residues. V was pared by 3 bases and J by 9 bases, with 12 bases of the junction left unmatched.

The chain recombines TRBV3-1 (or the pseudogene TRBV3-2) with TRBJ2-7, with TRBD2 matching 7 bases. After removal of 4 bases from V and 9 bases from J, the junction contained 3 bases not matched to a gene. CDR3 length: 11 amino acids. Germline-derived CDR1 and CDR2 are LGHDT and YNNKEL (reference sequence). CDR3 nucleotide sequence: TGTGCCAGCAGCCGGGGGGAGGGGCAGTACTTC. Its protein product is CASSRGEGQYF.

This chain links TRBV19 with TRBJ2-5, with D uncertain. This CDR3 contains 13 residues. Trimming shortened V by 4 bases and J by 2 bases, and 8 bases separated the two germline ends. Germline loops: CDR1 LNHDA, CDR2 SQIVND (reference sequence). CDR3 coding DNA: TGTGCCAGTAGTACCGGGTCTCAAGAGACCCAGTACTTC. It codes for CASSTGSQETQYF. Full variable domain (outside the CDR3, taken from reference TRBV19 and TRBJ2-5): DGGITQSPKYLFRKEGQNVTLSCEQNLNHDAMYWYRQDPGQGLRLIYYSQIVNDFQKGDIAEGYSVSREKKESFPLTVTSAQKNPTAFYLCASSTGSQETQYFGPGTRLLVL.

The gene calls are TRBV15 and TRBJ1-4; no reliable D call. Trimming left V 2 bases short and J 3 bases short, with 13 bases between. Per germline, CDR1 LNHNV and CDR2 YYDKDF (reference sequence). The CDR3 is 16 residues long. Here the CDR3 DNA reads TGTGCCACCAGCAGATATTCCCCCGGGGCTAATGAAAAACTGTTTTTT. It translates to CATSRYSPGANEKLFF.

The chain combines TRBV6-6 with TRBJ2-6; a weak D match, TRBD1 (6 bases). Trimming took 5 bases from V and 4 from J, leaving 12 bases between them. This CDR3 has 15 residues. Germline-derived CDR1 and CDR2 are MNHNY and SVGAGI (reference sequence). The CDR3 spells CASSPTGSGANVLTF. CDR3 in DNA: TGTGCCAGCAGTCCAACAGGGTCCGGGGCCAACGTCCTGACTTTC.

V is TRBV4-3 and J is TRBJ1-2, with TRBD1 matching over 10 bases. The CDR3 totals 14 residues. Germline loops: CDR1 LGHNA, CDR2 YSLEER. Trimming cost V 4 bases and J 6 bases; bases outside gene matches: 5. DNA for the CDR3: TGCGCCAGCAGCCCCCGACAGGGGGCGGATGGCTACACCTTC. Amino acids: CASSPRQGADGYTF.

The rearrangement joins TRBV10-3 to TRBJ2-1; 12 positions match TRBD2. The V gene end was trimmed by 9 bases and the J gene end by 4 bases; junction bases not matched to a gene: 7. The CDR3 is 15 amino acids. The germline V gene encodes CDR1 ENHRY and CDR2 SYGVKD. The CDR3 sequence is CAIRLAGDLYNEQFF. The DNA for the CDR3 is TGTGCCATAAGACTAGCGGGAGACCTATACAATGAGCAGTTCTTC.

V usage is TRBV9 and J usage is TRBJ2-7; maybe TRBD1 (5 bases). Germline V lookup: CDR1 SGDLS, CDR2 YYNGEE. Trimming took 0 bases from V and 7 from J, leaving 17 bases between them. There are 15 residues in the CDR3. The CDR3 DNA reads as TGTGCCAGCAGCGTAGAGGGCAGGGAATGGAAGGAGCAGTACTTC. As protein: CASSVEGREWKEQYF.

This chain joins TRBV18 and TRBJ1-5, with 7 bases lining up with TRBD1. This CDR3 comprises 16 residues. Per the germline V gene, CDR1 is KGHSH and CDR2 is LQKENI. V lost 1 base and J lost 9; bases outside the gene matches: 12. The CDR3 bases are TGTGCCAGCTCACCACGCGAGACAGGGTCGGTTGGGCCCCAGCATTTT. It specifies CASSPRETGSVGPQHF.

This chain links TRBV7-9 with TRBJ2-1; 8 positions agree with TRBD1. The CDR3 is made up of 15 amino acids. Germline-derived CDR1 and CDR2 are SEHNR and FQNEAQ (reference sequence). V was clipped by 5 bases and J by 8 bases; unmatched bases: 11. The CDR3 reads CASSKVGNRGYEQFF. DNA for the CDR3: TGTGCCAGCAGCAAAGTCGGGAACAGGGGGTATGAGCAGTTCTTC.

Here the CDR3 DNA reads TGTGCCAGCACGGTGGACCAGCTGGGAGTCGAGCAGTACTTC. Its translation: CASTVDQLGVEQYF. This chain uses TRBV7-6 with TRBJ2-7, with a possible D match to TRBD2 (5 bases). There are 14 residues in the CDR3. V was cut by 7 bases and J by 6 bases, with 19 bases left in between. CDR1 and CDR2 from the germline V gene are SGHVS and FNYEAQ. Drawing the rest from reference TRBV7-6 and TRBJ2-7, the complete variable domain is GAGVSQSPRYKVTKRGQDVALRCDPISGHVSLYWYRQALGQGPEFLTYFNYEAQQDKSGLPNDRFSAERPEGSISTLTIQRTEQRDSAMYRCASTVDQLGVEQYFGPGTRLTVT.

The chain uses TRBV3-1 (or the pseudogene TRBV3-2) and TRBJ2-7; the match to TRBD2 covers 10 bases. V gave up 4 bases and J gave up 2 bases; unmatched junction bases: 5. Per the germline V gene, CDR1 is LGHDT and CDR2 is YNNKEL (reference sequence). CDR3 length: 15 amino acids. The DNA of the CDR3 is TGTGCCAGCAGCCTGGGAGCGGGGGGGGCCTACGAGCAGTACTTC. Its translation: CASSLGAGGAYEQYF.